This paragraph reports one T cell receptor (beta chain). Antigen unknown. CDR3 length: 14 amino acids. The germline gives CDR1 SGDLS, CDR2 YYNGEE. Trimming took 0 bases from V and 2 from J, leaving 9 bases between them. A multiplex PCR was run with 60 Vbeta primers and 13 Jbeta primers. Sequencing used immunoSEQ multiplex PCR; TCRdb keeps in-frame clones, though not all of them. The sample has approximately 210,000 clones, roughly 80% seen once. The data were obtained in a study of cytomegalovirus exposure and HLA in healthy donors. Whole-study findings and limits: Listed as cytomegalovirus-associated were approximately 160 TCR beta chains. Excluded were some V segments that proved indistinguishable, including TRBV6-2 and TRBV6-3.

The V gene is TRBV9, the J gene TRBJ2-7; D remains unclear. The sequence derives from a woman in her forties or fifties in good health and CMV-seronegative. The sample taken for sequencing was PBMCs. CDR3 loop: CASSVGVTTYEQYF. The CDR3 DNA reads as TGTGCCAGCAGCGTAGGGGTAACTACCTACGAGCAGTACTTC.